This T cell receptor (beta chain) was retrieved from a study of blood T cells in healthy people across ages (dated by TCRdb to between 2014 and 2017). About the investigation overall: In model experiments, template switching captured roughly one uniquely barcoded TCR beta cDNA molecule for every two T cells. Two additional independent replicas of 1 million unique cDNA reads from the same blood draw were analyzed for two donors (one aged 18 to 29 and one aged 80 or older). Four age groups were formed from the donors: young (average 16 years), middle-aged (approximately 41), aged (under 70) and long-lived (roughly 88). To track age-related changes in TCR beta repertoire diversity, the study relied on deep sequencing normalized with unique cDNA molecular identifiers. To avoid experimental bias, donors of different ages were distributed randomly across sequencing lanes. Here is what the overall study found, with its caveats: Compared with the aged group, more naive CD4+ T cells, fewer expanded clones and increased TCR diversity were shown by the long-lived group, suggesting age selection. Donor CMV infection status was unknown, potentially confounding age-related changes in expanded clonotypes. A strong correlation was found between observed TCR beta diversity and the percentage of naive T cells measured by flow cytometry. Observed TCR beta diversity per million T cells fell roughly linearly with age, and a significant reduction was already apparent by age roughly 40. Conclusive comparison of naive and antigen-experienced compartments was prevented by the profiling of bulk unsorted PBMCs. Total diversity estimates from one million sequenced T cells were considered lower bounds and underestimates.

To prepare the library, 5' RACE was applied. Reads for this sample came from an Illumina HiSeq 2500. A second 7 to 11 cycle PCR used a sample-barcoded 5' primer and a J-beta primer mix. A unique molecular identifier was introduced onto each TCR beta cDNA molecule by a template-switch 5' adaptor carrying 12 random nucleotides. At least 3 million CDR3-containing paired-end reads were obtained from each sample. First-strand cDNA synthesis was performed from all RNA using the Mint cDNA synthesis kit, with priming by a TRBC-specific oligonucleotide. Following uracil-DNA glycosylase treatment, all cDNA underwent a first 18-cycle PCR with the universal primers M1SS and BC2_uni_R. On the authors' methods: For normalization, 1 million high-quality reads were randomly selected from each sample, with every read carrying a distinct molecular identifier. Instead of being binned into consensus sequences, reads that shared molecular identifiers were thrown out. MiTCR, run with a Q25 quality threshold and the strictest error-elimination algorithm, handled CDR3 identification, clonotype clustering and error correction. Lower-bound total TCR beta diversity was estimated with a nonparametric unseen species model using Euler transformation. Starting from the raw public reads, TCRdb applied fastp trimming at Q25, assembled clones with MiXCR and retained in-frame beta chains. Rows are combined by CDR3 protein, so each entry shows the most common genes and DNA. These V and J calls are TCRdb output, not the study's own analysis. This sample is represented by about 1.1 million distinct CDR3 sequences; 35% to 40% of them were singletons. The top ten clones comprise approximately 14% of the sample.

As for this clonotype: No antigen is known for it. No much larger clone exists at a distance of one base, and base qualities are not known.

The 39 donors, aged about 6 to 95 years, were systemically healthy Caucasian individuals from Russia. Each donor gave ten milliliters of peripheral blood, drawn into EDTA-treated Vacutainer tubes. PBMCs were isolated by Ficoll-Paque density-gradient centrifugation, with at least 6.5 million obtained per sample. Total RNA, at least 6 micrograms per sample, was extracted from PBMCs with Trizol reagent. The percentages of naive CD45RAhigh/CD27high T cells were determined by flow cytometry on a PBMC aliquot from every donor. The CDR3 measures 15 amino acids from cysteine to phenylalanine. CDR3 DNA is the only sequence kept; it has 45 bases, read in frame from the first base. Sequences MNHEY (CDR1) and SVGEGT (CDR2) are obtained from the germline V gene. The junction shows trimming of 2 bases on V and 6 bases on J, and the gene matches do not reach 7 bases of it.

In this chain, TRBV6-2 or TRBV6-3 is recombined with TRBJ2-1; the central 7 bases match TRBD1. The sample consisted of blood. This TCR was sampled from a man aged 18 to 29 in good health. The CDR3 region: CASSYDRVGINEQFF. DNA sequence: TGTGCCAGCAGTTACGACAGGGTCGGAATCAATGAGCAGTTCTTC.